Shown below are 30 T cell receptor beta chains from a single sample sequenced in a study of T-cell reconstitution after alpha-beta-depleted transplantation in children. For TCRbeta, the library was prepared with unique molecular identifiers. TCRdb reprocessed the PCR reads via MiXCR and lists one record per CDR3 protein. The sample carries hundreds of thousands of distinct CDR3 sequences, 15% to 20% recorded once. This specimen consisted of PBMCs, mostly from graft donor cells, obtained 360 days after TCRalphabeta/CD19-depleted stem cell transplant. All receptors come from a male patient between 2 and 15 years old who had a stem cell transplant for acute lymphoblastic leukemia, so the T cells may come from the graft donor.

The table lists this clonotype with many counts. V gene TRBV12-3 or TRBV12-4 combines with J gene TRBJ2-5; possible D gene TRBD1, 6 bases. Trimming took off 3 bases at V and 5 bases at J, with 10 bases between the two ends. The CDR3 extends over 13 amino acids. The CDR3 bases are TGTGCCAGCAGTTTCAGGGGCGGGGAGACCCAGTACTTC. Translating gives CASSFRGGETQYF.

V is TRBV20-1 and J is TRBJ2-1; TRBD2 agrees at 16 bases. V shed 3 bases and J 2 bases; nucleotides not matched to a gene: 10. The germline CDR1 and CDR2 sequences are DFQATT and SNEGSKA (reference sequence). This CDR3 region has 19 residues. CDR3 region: CSARGLAGGRGVPYNEQFF. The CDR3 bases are TGCAGTGCTAGGGGACTAGCGGGAGGGCGAGGTGTGCCCTACAATGAGCAGTTCTTC.

This CDR3 is CASSLLGAPSTDTQYF. The CDR3 bases are TGCGCCAGCAGCTTGTTAGGGGCTCCCTCGACAGATACGCAGTATTTT. The chain uses TRBV5-1 and TRBJ2-3; D is perhaps TRBD1 (5 bases). The ends were cut back, 1 base at V and 3 bases at J, with 15 bases in the middle. Germline V lookup: CDR1 SGHRS, CDR2 YFSETQ. The CDR3 extends over 16 amino acids.

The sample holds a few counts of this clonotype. CDR3 nucleotides: TGTGCCAGCAGTGGACCCTATAAGCGAGAGACCCAGTACTTC. Its protein product is CASSGPYKRETQYF. V usage is TRBV6-1 and J usage is TRBJ2-5; D is unresolved. The CDR3 is 14 residues long. Germline-derived CDR1 and CDR2 are MNHNS and SASEGT. Between the trimmed V and J ends, which lost 4 bases and 4 bases, there was a span of 13 bases.

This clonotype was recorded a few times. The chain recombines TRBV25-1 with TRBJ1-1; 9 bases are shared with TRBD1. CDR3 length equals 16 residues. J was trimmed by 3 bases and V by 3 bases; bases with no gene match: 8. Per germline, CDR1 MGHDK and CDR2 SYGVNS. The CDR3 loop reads CASSDRTGAAHTEAFF. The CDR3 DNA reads TGTGCCAGCAGTGACAGGACAGGGGCGGCACACACTGAAGCTTTCTTT.

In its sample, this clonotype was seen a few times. The CDR3: CASSQDPTYNEQFF. CDR3 coding DNA: TGCGCCAGCAGCCAAGATCCTACCTACAATGAGCAGTTCTTC. The chain carries TRBV4-1 and TRBJ2-1; D gene unclear. V lost 0 bases, J lost 2 bases, and 5 bases lay in between. The CDR3 length is 14 residues. CDR1 MGHRA and CDR2 YSYEKL come from the germline V gene.

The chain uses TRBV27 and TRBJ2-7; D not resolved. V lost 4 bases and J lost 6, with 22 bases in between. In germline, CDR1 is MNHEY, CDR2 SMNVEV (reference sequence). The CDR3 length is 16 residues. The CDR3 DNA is TGTGCCAGCAGTTCCCCCGCTGGAACAAACGCCCCCGAGCAGTACTTC. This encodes CASSSPAGTNAPEQYF.

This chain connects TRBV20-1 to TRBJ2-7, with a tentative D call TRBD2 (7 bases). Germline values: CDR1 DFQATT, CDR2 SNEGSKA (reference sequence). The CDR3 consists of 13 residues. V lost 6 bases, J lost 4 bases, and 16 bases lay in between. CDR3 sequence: CSARRGRGYEQYF. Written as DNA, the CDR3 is TGCAGTGCGAGGAGGGGGAGGGGTTACGAGCAGTACTTC.

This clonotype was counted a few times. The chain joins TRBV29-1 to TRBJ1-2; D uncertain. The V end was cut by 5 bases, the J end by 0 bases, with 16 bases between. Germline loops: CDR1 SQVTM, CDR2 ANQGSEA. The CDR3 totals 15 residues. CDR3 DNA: TGCAGCGTTCCCGACTGGCAGGCAACTAACTATGGCTACACCTTC. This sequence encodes CSVPDWQATNYGYTF. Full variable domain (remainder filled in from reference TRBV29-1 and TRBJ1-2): SAVISQKPSRDICQRGTSLTIQCQVDSQVTMMFWYRQQPGQSLTLIATANQGSEATYESGFVIDKFPISRPNLTFSTLTVSNMSPEDSSIYLCSVPDWQATNYGYTFGSGTRLTVV.

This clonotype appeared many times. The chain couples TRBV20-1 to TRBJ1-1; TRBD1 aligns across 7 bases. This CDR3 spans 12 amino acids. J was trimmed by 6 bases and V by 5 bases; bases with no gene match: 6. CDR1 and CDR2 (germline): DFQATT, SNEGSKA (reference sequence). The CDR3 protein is CSAHRGWAEAFF. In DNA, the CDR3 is TGCAGTGCTCACAGGGGTTGGGCTGAAGCTTTCTTT.

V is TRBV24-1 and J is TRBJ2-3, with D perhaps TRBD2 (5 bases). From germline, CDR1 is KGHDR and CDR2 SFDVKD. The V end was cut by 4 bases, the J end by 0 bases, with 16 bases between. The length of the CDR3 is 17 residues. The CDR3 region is CATSDLTSAESTDTQYF. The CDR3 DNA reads TGTGCCACCAGTGACCTGACCTCAGCGGAAAGCACAGATACGCAGTATTTT.

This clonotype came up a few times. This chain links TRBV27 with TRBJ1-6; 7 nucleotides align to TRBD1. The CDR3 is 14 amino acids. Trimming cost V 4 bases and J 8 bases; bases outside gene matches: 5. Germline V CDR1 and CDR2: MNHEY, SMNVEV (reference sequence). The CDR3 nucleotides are TGTGCCAGCAGTTACGGACAGGTGTATTCACCCCTCCACTTT. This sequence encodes CASSYGQVYSPLHF.

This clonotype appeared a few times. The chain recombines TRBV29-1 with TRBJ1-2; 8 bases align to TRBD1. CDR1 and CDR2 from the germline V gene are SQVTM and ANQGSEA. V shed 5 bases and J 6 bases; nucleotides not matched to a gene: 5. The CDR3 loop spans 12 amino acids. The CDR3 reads CSVSQGANGYTF. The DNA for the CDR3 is TGCAGCGTTTCCCAGGGGGCGAATGGCTACACCTTC.

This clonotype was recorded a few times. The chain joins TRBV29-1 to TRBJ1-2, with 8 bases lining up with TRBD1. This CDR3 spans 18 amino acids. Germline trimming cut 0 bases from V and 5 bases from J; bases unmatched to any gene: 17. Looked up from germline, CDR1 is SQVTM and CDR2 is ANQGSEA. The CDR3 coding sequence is TGCAGCGTTGAAGATCGAGACGACAGGGGCCGCGTAACATATGGCTACACCTTC. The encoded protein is CSVEDRDDRGRVTYGYTF.

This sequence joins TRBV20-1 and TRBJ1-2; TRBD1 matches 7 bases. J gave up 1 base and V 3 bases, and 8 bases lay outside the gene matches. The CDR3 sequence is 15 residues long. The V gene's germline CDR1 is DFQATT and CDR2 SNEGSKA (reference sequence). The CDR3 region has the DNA TGCAGTGCTAGCCCCTCGGGACAGTATAACTATGGCTACACCTTC. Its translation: CSASPSGQYNYGYTF.

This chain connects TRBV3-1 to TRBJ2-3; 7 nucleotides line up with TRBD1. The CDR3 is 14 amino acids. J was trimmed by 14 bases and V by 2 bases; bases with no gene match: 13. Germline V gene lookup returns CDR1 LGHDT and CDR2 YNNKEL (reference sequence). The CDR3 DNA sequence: TGTGCCAGCAGCCAACGCTCGACAGGGTGGTGGCGGTATTTT. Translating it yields CASSQRSTGWWRYF.

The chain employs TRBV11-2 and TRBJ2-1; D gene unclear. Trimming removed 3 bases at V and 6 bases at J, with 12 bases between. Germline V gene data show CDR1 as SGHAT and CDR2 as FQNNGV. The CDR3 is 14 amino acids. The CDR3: CASSFLWVANEQFF. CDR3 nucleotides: TGTGCCAGCAGCTTTCTATGGGTGGCCAATGAGCAGTTCTTC.

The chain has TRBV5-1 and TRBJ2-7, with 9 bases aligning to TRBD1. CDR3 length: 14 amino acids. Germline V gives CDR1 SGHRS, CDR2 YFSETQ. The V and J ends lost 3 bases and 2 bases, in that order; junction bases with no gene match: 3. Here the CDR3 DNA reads TGCGCCAGCAGCTGGAGACAGGGGGCCTACGAGCAGTACTTC. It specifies CASSWRQGAYEQYF.

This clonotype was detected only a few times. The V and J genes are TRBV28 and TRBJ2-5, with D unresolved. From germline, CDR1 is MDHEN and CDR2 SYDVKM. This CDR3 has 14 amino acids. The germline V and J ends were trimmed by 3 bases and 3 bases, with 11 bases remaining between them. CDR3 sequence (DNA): TGTGCCAGCAGTTTCAGAAGCCTTAAAGAGACCCAGTACTTC. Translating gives CASSFRSLKETQYF.

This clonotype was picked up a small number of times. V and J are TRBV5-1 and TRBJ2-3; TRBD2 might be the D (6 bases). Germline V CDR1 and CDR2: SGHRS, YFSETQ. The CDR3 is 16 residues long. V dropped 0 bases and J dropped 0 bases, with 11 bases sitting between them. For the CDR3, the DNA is TGCGCCAGCAGCTTGGCACGGGGGTCTAGCACAGATACGCAGTATTTT. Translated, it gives CASSLARGSSTDTQYF.

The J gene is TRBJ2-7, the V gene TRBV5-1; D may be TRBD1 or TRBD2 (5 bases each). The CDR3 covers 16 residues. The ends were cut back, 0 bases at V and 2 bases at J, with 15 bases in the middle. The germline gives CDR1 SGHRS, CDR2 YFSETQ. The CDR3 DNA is TGCGCCAGCAGCTTGGCCGGGGTAGCAGGGACCTACGAGCAGTACTTC. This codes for CASSLAGVAGTYEQYF.

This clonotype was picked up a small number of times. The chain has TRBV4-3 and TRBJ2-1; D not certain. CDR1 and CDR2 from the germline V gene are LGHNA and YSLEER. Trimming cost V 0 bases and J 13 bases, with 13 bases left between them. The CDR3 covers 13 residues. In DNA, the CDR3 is TGCGCCAGCAGCCAAGATCAGGTTCTCCCCCAGTTCTTC. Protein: CASSQDQVLPQFF.

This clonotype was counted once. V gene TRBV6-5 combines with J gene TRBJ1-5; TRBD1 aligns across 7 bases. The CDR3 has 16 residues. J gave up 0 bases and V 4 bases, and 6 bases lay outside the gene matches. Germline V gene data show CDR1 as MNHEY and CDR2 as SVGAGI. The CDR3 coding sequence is TGTGCCAGCAGTTTTACGGGACAGCCTAGCAATCAGCCCCAGCATTTT. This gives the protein CASSFTGQPSNQPQHF.

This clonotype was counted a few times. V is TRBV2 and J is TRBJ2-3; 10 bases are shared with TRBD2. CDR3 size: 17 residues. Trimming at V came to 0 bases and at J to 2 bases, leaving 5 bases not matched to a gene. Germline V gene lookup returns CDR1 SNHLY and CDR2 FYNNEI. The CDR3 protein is CASSEARTSGHTDTQYF. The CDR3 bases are TGTGCCAGCAGTGAAGCCCGGACTAGCGGTCACACAGATACGCAGTATTTT.

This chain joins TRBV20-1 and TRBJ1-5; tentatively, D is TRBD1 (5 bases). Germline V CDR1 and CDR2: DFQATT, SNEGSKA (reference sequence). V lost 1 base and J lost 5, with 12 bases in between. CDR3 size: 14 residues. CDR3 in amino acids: CSARGGRFDQPQHF. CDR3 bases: TGCAGTGCTAGAGGGGGCAGGTTCGATCAGCCCCAGCATTTT.

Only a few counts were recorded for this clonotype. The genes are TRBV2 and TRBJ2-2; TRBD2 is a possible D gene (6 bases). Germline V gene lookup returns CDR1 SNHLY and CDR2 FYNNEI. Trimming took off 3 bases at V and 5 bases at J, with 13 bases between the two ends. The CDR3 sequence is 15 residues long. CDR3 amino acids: CASSEERGGTGELFF. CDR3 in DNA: TGTGCCAGCAGTGAGGAGAGGGGAGGAACCGGGGAGCTGTTTTTT.

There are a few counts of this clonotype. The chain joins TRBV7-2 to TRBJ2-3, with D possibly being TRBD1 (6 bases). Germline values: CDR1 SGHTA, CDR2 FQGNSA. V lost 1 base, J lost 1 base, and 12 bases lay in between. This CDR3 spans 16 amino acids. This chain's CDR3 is CASSLGRDKRTDTQYF. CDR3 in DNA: TGTGCCAGCAGCTTAGGTCGGGACAAACGCACAGATACGCAGTATTTT.

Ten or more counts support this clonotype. The CDR3 nucleotides read TGCGCCAGCAGATGGACGGGTAGCGGCAGTCGGGGTTACAATGAGCAGTTCTTC. It yields the protein CASRWTGSGSRGYNEQFF. The chain joins TRBV5-1 to TRBJ2-1; weak D call: TRBD2 (6 bases). The V end lost 5 bases, the J end lost 4 bases, and 25 bases lay between the germline ends. The CDR3 consists of 18 residues. Germline V CDR1 and CDR2: SGHRS, YFSETQ.

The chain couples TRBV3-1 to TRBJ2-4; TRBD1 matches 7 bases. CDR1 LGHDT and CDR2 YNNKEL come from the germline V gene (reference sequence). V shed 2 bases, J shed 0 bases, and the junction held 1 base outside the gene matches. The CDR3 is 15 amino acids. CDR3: CASSQSGGAKNIQYF. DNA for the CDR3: TGTGCCAGCAGCCAATCAGGGGGAGCCAAAAACATTCAGTACTTC.

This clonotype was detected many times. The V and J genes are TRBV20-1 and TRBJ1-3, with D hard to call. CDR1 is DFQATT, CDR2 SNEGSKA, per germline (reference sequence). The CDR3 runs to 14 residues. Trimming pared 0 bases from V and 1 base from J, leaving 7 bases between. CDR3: CSAREPASGNTIYF. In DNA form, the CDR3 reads TGCAGTGCTAGAGAGCCAGCGTCTGGAAACACCATATATTTT.